The 16 T cell receptor beta chains presented below share a single source sample, sequenced in a study of beta chain features in type 1 diabetes. Regarding the study as a whole: Within each of all four CD4+ subsets, Type 1 diabetes patients had TCRB CDR3s that were moderately but significantly shorter.

Their antigens remain unidentified. Isolated RNA was reverse transcribed in full, so expressed TCRB transcripts were sequenced. TCRdb keeps only in-frame clones here, not all; method: immunoSEQ multiplex PCR. The sample has about 340,000 clones; roughly 8.8% are singletons. Sequenced input: central memory CD4+ T cells from blood. The origin of the receptors is a man aged 30-40 years with type 1 diabetes.

This clone has only a few counts. The gene calls are TRBV7-9 and TRBJ2-3, with D possibly being TRBD2 (5 bases). V gave up 1 base and J gave up 2 bases, with 13 bases separating them. There are 16 residues in the CDR3. CDR1 is SEHNR and CDR2 is FQNEAQ in the germline V gene (reference sequence). The CDR3 DNA is TGTGCCAGCAGCTTAGACGGGGTCGAGGACACAGATACGCAGTATTTT. Its protein product is CASSLDGVEDTDTQYF.

This clone was seen a handful of times. The chain recombines TRBV7-8 with TRBJ2-3, with D perhaps TRBD1 (6 bases). Germline loops: CDR1 SGHVS, CDR2 FQNEAQ. Trimming left V 3 bases short and J 0 bases short, with 16 bases between. There are 17 residues in the CDR3. The CDR3 is CASSFSLRTDSTDTQYF. As DNA, the CDR3 is TGTGCCAGCAGCTTTAGTCTCAGGACAGATAGCACAGATACGCAGTATTTT.

This sequence joins TRBV11-3 and TRBJ2-7; D possibly corresponds to TRBD1 (6 bases). CDR3 length: 13 residues. Trimming took 3 bases from V and 4 from J, leaving 10 bases between them. CDR1 is SGHNT and CDR2 is YENEEA in the germline V gene. The CDR3 here is CASSFTGKYEQYF. Written as DNA, the CDR3 is TGTGCCAGCAGCTTTACAGGGAAATACGAGCAGTACTTC. Combining the CDR3 with reference TRBV11-3 and TRBJ2-7 gives the whole variable domain EAGVVQSPRYKIIEKKQPVAFWCNPISGHNTLYWYLQNLGQGPELLIRYENEEAVDDSQLPKDRFSAERLKGVDSTLKIQPAELGDSAVYLCASSFTGKYEQYFGPGTRLTVT.

The chain carries TRBV6-5 and TRBJ1-2, with TRBD1 identical over 9 bases. V lost 4 bases to trimming and J lost 4 bases; unmatched junction nucleotides: 4. Germline CDR1 is MNHEY and CDR2 is SVGAGI. The CDR3 totals 14 residues. CDR3 protein: CASSSGTGTYGYTF. DNA for the CDR3: TGTGCCAGCAGTTCTGGGACAGGGACCTATGGCTACACCTTC.

The V gene is TRBV4-3, the J gene TRBJ1-1; D is unclear. This CDR3 spans 14 amino acids. The germline gives CDR1 LGHNA, CDR2 YSLEER. Trimming pared 4 bases from V and 1 base from J, leaving 10 bases between. DNA for the CDR3: TGCGCCAGCAGCCGTCAAGCAGGGAACACTGAAGCTTTCTTT. Translating it yields CASSRQAGNTEAFF.

The table lists this clone with a count of one. The chain couples TRBV19 to TRBJ2-5, with D perhaps assigned TRBD1 or TRBD2 (5 bases each). Trimming cost V 7 bases and J 0 bases, with 9 bases left between them. Germline assignment: CDR1 LNHDA and CDR2 SQIVND (reference sequence). The CDR3 has 13 residues. The CDR3 bases are TGTGCCAGTACCGGGACCAACCAAGAGACCCAGTACTTC. Residues: CASTGTNQETQYF.

The chain recombines TRBV4-1 with TRBJ2-5; perhaps TRBD1 as D (6 bases). Trimming removed 4 bases at V and 4 bases at J, with 19 bases between. CDR1 is MGHRA and CDR2 is YSYEKL in the germline V gene. This CDR3 is built from 16 residues. The CDR3 DNA sequence: TGCGCCAGCAGCCTCGGCGGCGGAAGGGGGTTAGAGACCCAGTACTTC. Its translation is CASSLGGGRGLETQYF.

This clone was seen more than once but under ten times. This rearrangement joins TRBV18 to TRBJ2-5; D is unclear. The CDR3 contains 12 residues. The germline CDR1 and CDR2 sequences are KGHSH and LQKENI. Trimming left V 3 bases short and J 0 bases short, with 2 bases between. CDR3 residues: CASSPDQETQYF. The CDR3 nucleotides are TGTGCCAGCTCACCCGACCAAGAGACCCAGTACTTC.

In this sample, this clone turned up a few times. V gene TRBV28 combines with J gene TRBJ2-3; TRBD2 might be the D (6 bases). Germline lookup yields CDR1 MDHEN and CDR2 SYDVKM. This CDR3 has 13 residues. V was shortened by 6 bases and J by 6 bases, with 13 bases between the two germline ends. CDR3 region: CASSPSAGDTQYF. The CDR3 region has the DNA TGTGCCAGCAGCCCGTCAGCGGGCGATACGCAGTATTTT.

In its sample, this clone was seen a few times. The chain has TRBV6-5 and TRBJ2-7; a weak D match, TRBD1 (5 bases). V dropped 0 bases and J dropped 4 bases, with 10 bases sitting between them. The CDR3 loop spans 14 amino acids. The V gene's germline CDR1 is MNHEY and CDR2 SVGAGI. The CDR3 loop reads CASSYSAGKYEQYF. CDR3 bases: TGTGCCAGCAGTTACTCGGCAGGGAAATACGAGCAGTACTTC.

The chain combines TRBV9 with TRBJ2-7, with 9 bases lining up with TRBD2. After removal of 0 bases from V and 2 bases from J, the junction contained 3 bases not matched to a gene. This CDR3 has 15 residues. Looked up from germline, CDR1 is SGDLS and CDR2 is YYNGEE. CDR3 DNA: TGTGCCAGCAGCGTAGATAGCGGGGGCACCTACGAGCAGTACTTC. Its translation: CASSVDSGGTYEQYF.

The gene calls are TRBV4-1 and TRBJ1-1; no clear D. CDR3 size: 14 residues. V lost 3 bases and J 1 base, leaving 9 bases between the germline ends. In germline, CDR1 is MGHRA, CDR2 YSYEKL. Written as DNA, the CDR3 is TGCGCCAGCAGCCACGCGGAAGGGAACACTGAAGCTTTCTTT. This translates into CASSHAEGNTEAFF.

This clone was recorded a few times. The gene calls are TRBV30 and TRBJ2-5; possible D gene TRBD2, 5 bases. CDR1 is GTSNPN, CDR2 SVGIG, per germline (reference sequence). Trimming left V 3 bases short and J 4 bases short, with 15 bases between. The CDR3 extends over 14 amino acids. In DNA, the CDR3 is TGTGCCTGGAGCCCTGTAGCAGGAGGAGAGACCCAGTACTTC. Encoded protein: CAWSPVAGGETQYF.

This clone turned up a few times. The V gene is TRBV21-1, the J gene TRBJ2-1; the table's D gene call, TRBD2, was not cross checked with the DNA. TRBV21-1 is designated a pseudogene. The CDR3 spans 13 residues. CDR3 region: CARPHGGSDEQFF. Here the CDR3 DNA reads TGTGCCAGGCCCCACGGCGGGTCGGATGAGCAGTTCTTC.

This clone has just a few counts. The V gene is TRBV29-1, the J gene TRBJ1-1; no reliable D call. The CDR3 sequence is 10 residues long. V was shortened by 6 bases and J by 4 bases, with 6 bases between the two germline ends. Germline V gene data show CDR1 as SQVTM and CDR2 as ANQGSEA. The chain's CDR3 is CSVRVTEAFF. CDR3 nucleotide sequence: TGCAGCGTGAGGGTCACTGAAGCTTTCTTT.

V gene TRBV10-3 combines with J gene TRBJ2-1; TRBD2 agrees at 8 bases. With V trimmed by 0 bases and J by 2 bases, 6 bases remained unmatched. This CDR3 has 17 residues. Germline V gene lookup returns CDR1 ENHRY and CDR2 SYGVKD. Here the CDR3 reads CAISESTSGGAYNEQFF. For the CDR3, the DNA is TGTGCCATCAGTGAGTCGACGTCGGGGGGGGCCTACAATGAGCAGTTCTTC.